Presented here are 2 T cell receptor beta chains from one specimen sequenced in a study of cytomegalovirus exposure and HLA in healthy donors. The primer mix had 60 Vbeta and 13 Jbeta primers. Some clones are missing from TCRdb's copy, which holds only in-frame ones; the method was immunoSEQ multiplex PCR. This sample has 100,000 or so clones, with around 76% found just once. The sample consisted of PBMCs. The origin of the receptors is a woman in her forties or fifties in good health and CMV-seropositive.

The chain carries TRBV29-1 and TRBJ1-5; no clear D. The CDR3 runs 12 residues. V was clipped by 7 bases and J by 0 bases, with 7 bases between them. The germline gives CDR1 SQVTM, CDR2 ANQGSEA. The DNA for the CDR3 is TGCAGCGCTGTATTTAGCAATCAGCCCCAGCATTTT. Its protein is CSAVFSNQPQHF.

The DNA of the CDR3 is TGTGCCAGCAGCTCAACGGCCCTAGCGGGCCCTACAGATACGCAGTATTTT. It codes for CASSSTALAGPTDTQYF. The rearrangement joins TRBV7-6 to TRBJ2-3; TRBD2 matches 8 bases. The CDR3 consists of 17 residues. The junction had 12 bases not matched to a gene; V was cut back by 4 bases and J by 3 bases. Germline V gives CDR1 SGHVS, CDR2 FNYEAQ.